This TCR beta chain stems from a study of blood T cell repertoires in COVID-19. Study-wide context: Researchers got acute and convalescent COVID-19 samples from the United States, Italy and Spain. T cells, B-cell-depleted T cells, or PBMCs provided the cDNA or gDNA that served as material.

In the original processing: Researchers report that nucleated cell counts were estimated from reference gene primer amplification. TCRdb's copy holds only in-frame clones and misses some; the assay was immunoSEQ multiplex PCR. That table supplies the V and J calls and clone size; D and trimming were determined from the DNA. The sample has more than 150,000 clones; around 90% are singletons. From germline, CDR1 is SEHNR and CDR2 FQNEAQ (reference sequence). The V gene end was trimmed by 0 bases and the J gene end by 3 bases; junction bases not matched to a gene: 3. The CDR3 has 15 residues. The source of this sequence is a man aged 40-55 years with acute or convalescent COVID-19. The gene calls are TRBV7-9 and TRBJ2-5, with TRBD2 matching over 8 bases. Sequences were obtained from peripheral blood. CDR3 nucleotide sequence: TGTGCCAGCAGCTTAGCTAGCGGGGTAGAAGAGACCCAGTACTTC. Translated: CASSLASGVEETQYF.